This T cell receptor (beta chain) was found in a study of T cells after yellow fever vaccination. Study results and limitations: The booster saw the reappearance of most primary-vaccination clones (96% CD4, almost 90% CD8). It was a small share of clonotypes that appeared in both CD4 and CD8 compartments.

The CDR3 has 14 amino acids. Unmatched junction bases numbered 5, after V lost 4 bases and J lost 3 bases. Germline values: CDR1 SGHRS, CDR2 YFSETQ. Notes on this clonotype: Its target is not known.

The 5'RACE template-switching step produced TCR cDNA and added a universal primer site and UMIs. Each CDR3 protein is one row after TCRdb ran MiXCR on the 5' RACE reads. The sample comprises 300,000 to 400,000 distinct CDR3 sequences, over 8.5% of which are singletons, and approximately 3% rests with the top ten. Sequencing used CD4+ T cells sorted from PBMCs, obtained 45 days after the yellow fever booster vaccination. This receptor was taken from a man aged 18 to 30 who received the YFV17D yellow fever vaccine. The gene calls are TRBV5-1 and TRBJ1-2; 8 positions agree with TRBD1. CDR3 in amino acids: CASSGQGGDYGYTF. The DNA of the CDR3 is TGCGCCAGCAGCGGACAGGGTGGGGACTATGGCTACACCTTC.